Listed below are T cell receptor beta chains from one sample, sequenced in a study of blood T cell repertoires in COVID-19. The protocol was immunoSEQ multiplex PCR, while the TCRdb copy is restricted to in-frame clones and leaves out a portion. The sample holds some 200,000 clones, around three quarters seen once. Sequenced input: peripheral blood. These receptors originate from a woman in her 70s with acute or convalescent COVID-19. The conserved cysteine and the conserved F or W are not part of the CDR3 here. A D gene is named only where the DNA matches it firmly.

D: TRBD2; V: TRBV7-2; CDR3: ASSSRTSGPTMAYEQY
D: TRBD2; V: TRBV27; CDR3: ASSPRAGLSTDTQY
D: .; V: TRBV11-2; CDR3: ASSLYSNQPQH
D: .; V: TRBV12-3/TRBV12-4; CDR3: ASRRDRNSPLH
D: .; V: TRBV18; CDR3: ASSQREGNYGYT
D: TRBD2; V: TRBV7-2; CDR3: ASSPGIASGGRQETQY
D: .; V: TRBV12-3/TRBV12-4; CDR3: ASSLVGGDTQY
D: .; V: TRBV6-5; CDR3: ASTYSGTDYGYT
D: .; V: TRBV21-1; CDR3: ASSKAEDHPGGTEAF
D: .; V: TRBV2; CDR3: ANGSPLYGYT
D: TRBD1; V: TRBV7-8; CDR3: ASSFRTGAGTTTTEAF
D: TRBD2; V: TRBV6-5; CDR3: ASSYSSGGASYEQY